These 3 T cell receptor beta chains share one sample of origin, sequenced in a study of shared clonotypes between healthy human individuals (dated by TCRdb to between 2020 and 2021). Library preparation employed the immunoSEQ multiplex PCR assay. TCRdb's version of the immuneACCESS table is confined to in-frame rearrangements and falls short of the full clone set. An unresolved V gene accounts for under half of the shortfall where checked; the remainder is of unknown origin. The sample yields millions of clones; more than 90% were counted once. In total, the top ten clones hold more than 0.12% of the sample. Sequenced sample: naive CD4+ T cells sorted from blood. The cell subset or site label for this specimen denotes: CD45RA+ positively selected. The receptor source for this set is a young man in good health.

The rearrangement uses TRBV6-6 and TRBJ2-5; TRBD2 matches at 9 bases. The CDR3 has 15 residues. CDR1 and CDR2 (germline): MNHNY, SVGAGI (reference sequence). V trimming: 6 bases; J trimming: 5 bases; junction bases outside the gene matches: 10. DNA for the CDR3: TGTGCCAGCAGCCCTTCGCTAGCGGGACGGGAGACCCAGTACTTC. Its translation is CASSPSLAGRETQYF.

This clone was counted a single time. The chain joins TRBV7-2 to TRBJ2-3; D is undetermined. The CDR3 spans 14 residues. Trimming removed 2 bases at V and 6 bases at J, with 12 bases between. The V gene's germline CDR1 is SGHTA and CDR2 FQGNSA. CDR3 sequence: CASSLRAPPDTQYF. The CDR3 DNA reads TGTGCCAGCAGCTTACGGGCCCCTCCGGATACGCAGTATTTT.

The chain has TRBV27 and TRBJ2-3; the D gene is possibly TRBD2 (6 bases). This CDR3 has 15 residues. The V gene's germline CDR1 is MNHEY and CDR2 SMNVEV (reference sequence). Between the trimmed V and J ends, which lost 6 bases and 0 bases, there was a span of 13 bases. CDR3 amino acids: CASREGFTSTDTQYF. The CDR3 coding sequence is TGTGCCAGCAGGGAGGGGTTCACTAGCACAGATACGCAGTATTTT.